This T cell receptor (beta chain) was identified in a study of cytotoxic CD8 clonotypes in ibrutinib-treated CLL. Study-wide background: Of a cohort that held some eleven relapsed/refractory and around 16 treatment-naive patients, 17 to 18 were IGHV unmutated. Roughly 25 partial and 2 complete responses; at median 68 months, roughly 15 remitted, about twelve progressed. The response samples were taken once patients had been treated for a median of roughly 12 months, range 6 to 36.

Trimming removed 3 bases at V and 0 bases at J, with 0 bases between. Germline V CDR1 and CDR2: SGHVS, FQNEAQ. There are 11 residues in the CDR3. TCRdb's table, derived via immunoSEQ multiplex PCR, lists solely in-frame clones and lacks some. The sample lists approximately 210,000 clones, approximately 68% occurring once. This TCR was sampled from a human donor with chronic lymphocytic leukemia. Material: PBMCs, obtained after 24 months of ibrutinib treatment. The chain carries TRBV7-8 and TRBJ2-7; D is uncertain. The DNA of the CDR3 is TGTGCCAGCAGCTTCTCCTACGAGCAGTACTTC. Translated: CASSFSYEQYF.